This T cell receptor (beta chain) came from a study of CD8 T cells in Susac syndrome. Overall study findings and caveats: The relatively small number of individuals in the TCR sequencing and HLA analysis was acknowledged by the study.

In blood CD8+ and CD4+ T cells, TCR beta underwent sequencing. TEMRA cells underwent FACS enrichment and CD8+ and CD4+ T cells underwent negative isolation. Random hexamers were used to reverse transcribe the RNA input (about 0.5 to 1 ug). Multiplex PCR with immunoSEQ amplified the TCR beta CDR3 across 54 Vbeta and 13 Jbeta. A single record per CDR3 protein comes from TCRdb applying MiXCR to the immunoSEQ multiplex PCR reads. The sample has about 210,000 distinct CDR3 sequences; 94% are singletons. Concerning this clonotype: The target antigen is unknown.

CDR3 length: 14 residues. V was pared by 2 bases and J by 4 bases, with 4 bases of the junction left unmatched. The germline CDR1 and CDR2 sequences are MNHEY and SMNVEV (reference sequence). The chain combines TRBV27 with TRBJ2-7; 8 bases match TRBD1. The sequenced sample was CD4+ T cells from PBMCs. The source of this sequence is a human donor with Susac syndrome. The CDR3 sequence is CASSLGQGVYEQYF. DNA of the CDR3: TGTGCCAGCAGTTTAGGACAGGGAGTGTACGAGCAGTACTTC.